The clone carrying this T cell receptor (beta chain) was recorded at least ten times. TCRdb reanalysed the 5' RACE reads using MiXCR and keeps one entry per CDR3 protein. The sample comprises roughly 690,000 distinct CDR3 sequences, over 20% of which are singletons, and 4.3% rests with the top ten. The CDR3 contains 17 residues. Germline V gives CDR1 SGHRS, CDR2 YFSETQ. The V segment lost 0 bases and the J segment 2 bases; nucleotides outside the gene matches: 4. The data were taken from a study of identical twins. Separately, the same data were catalogued under a study of T cells expressing NK-cell markers.

The receptor was derived from a woman aged 18-29 years in good health. V gene TRBV5-1 combines with J gene TRBJ2-3, with 12 bases identical to TRBD2. The sequenced material came from PBMCs. CDR3 coding DNA: TGCGCCAGCAGCTTGGCGACTAGCGGGGGCCTCACAGATACGCAGTATTTT. This translates into CASSLATSGGLTDTQYF. Supplemented by reference TRBV5-1 and TRBJ2-3, the full variable domain reads KAGVTQTPRYLIKTRGQQVTLSCSPISGHRSVSWYQQTPGQGLQFLFEYFSETQRNKGNFPGRFSGRQFSNSRSEMNVSTLELGDSALYLCASSLATSGGLTDTQYFGPGTRLTVL.